The rows below give T cell receptor beta chains drawn from one sample of a study of T cell changes during pregnancy in multiple sclerosis. Clones were sequenced by immunoSEQ multiplex PCR, and TCRdb holds only the in-frame ones, with some missing. The repertoire holds 55,000 to 80,000 clones, with about 90% as singletons. The sequenced sample was peripheral blood, obtained after pregnancy. Receptors originate from a female donor in good health, enrolled as a control in a pregnancy study. Each CDR3 is given with its conserved first and last residue. The order of the fields is CDR3 DNA, CDR3 protein, V gene, clone size, J gene, D gene. D genes are given only for firm matches. A clone size is listed for some rows: how often the clone was seen (once, few, many), or a class if it is expanded.

TGTGCCAGTTCGGGGGGGTATGGCAATCAGCCCCAGCATTTT,CASSGGYGNQPQHF,TRBV6-5,NA,TRBJ1-5,NA
TGTGCCACAACCCCGGGGATGATACCGAACACCGGGGAGCTGTTTTTT,CATTPGMIPNTGELFF,TRBV27,NA,TRBJ2-2,NA
TGTGCCAGCAGCCCCCAGGCGGGGGGCGCCTATGGCTACACCTTC,CASSPQAGGAYGYTF,TRBV7-2,NA,TRBJ1-2,NA
TGTGCCAGCAGTCCCCCACTAGCAAATGAGCAGTTCTTC,CASSPPLANEQFF,TRBV27,NA,TRBJ2-1,NA
TGTGCCAGCAGCTTATCGACCTTGGGACAGGGGAGGGCTTCACCCCTCCACTTT,CASSLSTLGQGRASPLHF,TRBV7-2,NA,TRBJ1-6,TRBD1
TGTGCCAGCAGCAGAGGACAGATTGAAGCTTTCTTT,CASSRGQIEAFF,TRBV6-1,NA,TRBJ1-1,NA
TGTGCCAGTAGTATCCCACTAGCGGCGAACACCGGGGAGCTGTTTTTT,CASSIPLAANTGELFF,TRBV19,NA,TRBJ2-2,TRBD2
TGTGCCAGCAGTTGGGCTCGGGGCACTGAAGCTTTCTTT,CASSWARGTEAFF,TRBV6-5,NA,TRBJ1-1,NA
TGTGCCAGCAGCGAAGGGACAGCTGGAAACACCATATATTTT,CASSEGTAGNTIYF,TRBV7-8,NA,TRBJ1-3,TRBD1
TGCGCCAGCAGCCAAGTAACAGGGGGGAGCTACGAGCAGTACTTC,CASSQVTGGSYEQYF,TRBV4-3,NA,TRBJ2-7,TRBD1
TGTGCCAGCAGCCCCAGGACAGGGAAGGGTAGTGAAAAACTGTTTTTT,CASSPRTGKGSEKLFF,TRBV9,NA,TRBJ1-4,TRBD1
TGCGCCAGCAGCTCTCAGGTAGACAATGAGCAGTTCTTC,CASSSQVDNEQFF,TRBV5-1,NA,TRBJ2-1,NA
TGTGCCAGCCTTCAGGCTATGAACACTGAAGCTTTCTTT,CASLQAMNTEAFF,TRBV6-5,NA,TRBJ1-1,NA
TGTGCCAGTAGTATCCACCGACAGGTTTGGAACACTGAAGCTTTCTTT,CASSIHRQVWNTEAFF,TRBV19,NA,TRBJ1-1,NA
TGCAGCGTTTCTAGCGGGGCCGGGGCCAACGTCCTGACTTTC,CSVSSGAGANVLTF,TRBV29-1,NA,TRBJ2-6,TRBD2
TGTGCCAGCAGCAAAGCTCATCGGAGTTGTGTTGGGTATGGCTACACCTTC,CASSKAHRSCVGYGYTF,TRBV21-1,NA,TRBJ1-2,NA
TGTGCCAGCAGTTTTCGGACAGGGGGAAATGAGCAGTTCTTC,CASSFRTGGNEQFF,TRBV27,NA,TRBJ2-1,TRBD1
TGTGCCAGCAGCCCGGGGACAGGGACCTATAGTGGAAACACCATATATTTT,CASSPGTGTYSGNTIYF,TRBV11-2,NA,TRBJ1-3,TRBD1
TGTGCCTGGAGTGTACAGGGTGGACAGCCCCAGCATTTT,CAWSVQGGQPQHF,TRBV30,few,TRBJ1-5,NA
TGTGCCAGCTCACCGGGACAGTACTACGAGCAGTACTTC,CASSPGQYYEQYF,TRBV18,NA,TRBJ2-7,TRBD1
TGTGCCAGCAGTTACTTCGGGGGCTCCTACGAGCAGTACTTC,CASSYFGGSYEQYF,TRBV6-5,few,TRBJ2-7,NA
TGTGCCAGCAGCAAAGCGGCAACCACTGAAGCTTTCTTT,CASSKAATTEAFF,TRBV21-1,few,TRBJ1-1,NA
TGTGCCAGCAGCCCGGACTCCACCTCCTACGAGCAGTACTTC,CASSPDSTSYEQYF,TRBV5-4,NA,TRBJ2-7,NA
TGTGCCAGCAGCTTAGAGCTCGTCCAAGAGACCCAGTACTTC,CASSLELVQETQYF,TRBV7-2,NA,TRBJ2-5,NA
TGTGCCAGCTCACCCCCCTGGCCGGGGGTGAGCCAGTTGGAAGTGAACTATGGCTACACCTTC,CASSPPWPGVSQLEVNYGYTF,TRBV18,NA,TRBJ1-2,NA
TGCGCCAGCAGCTTGGCTGGGAGGGTCTTCTATGGCTACACCTTC,CASSLAGRVFYGYTF,TRBV5-1,NA,TRBJ1-2,NA
TGTGCCAGCAGACCGGGACAGTATAATGAAAAACTGTTTTTT,CASRPGQYNEKLFF,TRBV25-1,NA,TRBJ1-4,TRBD1
TGTGCCAGCTCACCGGGACAGGGGAGGATTGACTATGGCTACACCTTC,CASSPGQGRIDYGYTF,TRBV18,NA,TRBJ1-2,TRBD1
TGCGCCAGCAGCCAAGATGAGGGCAGCTATGGCTACACCTTC,CASSQDEGSYGYTF,TRBV4-1,NA,TRBJ1-2,NA
TGTGCCATCAGTGAGGAGGTAGCCTACGAGCAGTACTTC,CAISEEVAYEQYF,TRBV10-3,NA,TRBJ2-7,NA
TGTGCCAGCAGCTTAGCAACAGGGGGCACTGAAGCTTTCTTT,CASSLATGGTEAFF,TRBV7-9,NA,TRBJ1-1,TRBD1
TGTGCCAGCAAAGGACAGGACCAAGAGACCCAGTACTTC,CASKGQDQETQYF,TRBV25-1,NA,TRBJ2-5,TRBD1
TGCAGCGTTGTAGGACAGGGATCCTACAATGAGCAGTTCTTC,CSVVGQGSYNEQFF,TRBV29-1,NA,TRBJ2-1,TRBD1
TGTGCCAGCAGTTACCAGCAGGCGAACACCGGGGAGCTGTTTTTT,CASSYQQANTGELFF,TRBV27,NA,TRBJ2-2,NA
TGCGCCAGCAGCTTGGACCTTGGCGGGAGCCCAGATACGCAGTATTTT,CASSLDLGGSPDTQYF,TRBV5-1,NA,TRBJ2-3,TRBD2
TGTGCCAGCAGCTTGTTCAGCCAAGAGACCCAGTACTTC,CASSLFSQETQYF,TRBV5-4,NA,TRBJ2-5,NA
TGTGCCAGCAGGGCCTCCTACGAGCAGTACTTC,CASRASYEQYF,TRBV6-5,NA,TRBJ2-7,NA
TGTGCCAGCAGCCCCCAGGACAGGGGCACGAATGAGCAGTTCTTC,CASSPQDRGTNEQFF,TRBV6-1,NA,TRBJ2-1,TRBD1
TGTGCCAGCAGTTACCTGCAGGGTGAAGCTTTCTTT,CASSYLQGEAFF,TRBV6-5,NA,TRBJ1-1,NA
TGTGCCTGTCTACCTGGGACAGTTAACACTGAAGCTTTCTTT,CACLPGTVNTEAFF,TRBV30,NA,TRBJ1-1,TRBD1
TGTGCCAGCAGTGACTCGGACAACAATGAGCAGTTCTTC,CASSDSDNNEQFF,TRBV6-4,NA,TRBJ2-1,NA
TGTGCCAGCAGTTACTTCGAGTCGTCAAATGAAAAACTGTTTTTT,CASSYFESSNEKLFF,TRBV6-5,NA,TRBJ1-4,NA
TGTGCCAGCAGTTCGAAGACAGGGGCAACTAATGAAAAACTGTTTTTT,CASSSKTGATNEKLFF,TRBV27,NA,TRBJ1-4,TRBD1
TGTGCCAGCAGCCGGGGGTTCTACGAGCAGTACTTC,CASSRGFYEQYF,TRBV6-1,once,TRBJ2-7,NA
TGCGCCAGCAGCTTAACCGGGACTAGCGCCAATGAGCAGTTCTTC,CASSLTGTSANEQFF,TRBV5-1,NA,TRBJ2-1,TRBD2
TGTGCCAGTAGTATATCCACAGGGGGTGCCTACGAGCAGTACTTC,CASSISTGGAYEQYF,TRBV19,NA,TRBJ2-7,TRBD1
TGTGCCTGGAGGGGAGGGGGCAATCAGCCCCAGCATTTT,CAWRGGGNQPQHF,TRBV30,NA,TRBJ1-5,NA
TGTGCCAGCGCTACACAGGGGGGGTCCAATCAGCCCCAGCATTTT,CASATQGGSNQPQHF,TRBV2,NA,TRBJ1-5,TRBD1
TGTGCCAGCAGCTTGGTTACTGGGACCCAGTACTTC,CASSLVTGTQYF,TRBV7-6,NA,TRBJ2-5,NA
TGCAGCGTGTCGGGACAGTCGAGCAATCAGCCCCAGCATTTT,CSVSGQSSNQPQHF,TRBV29-1,NA,TRBJ1-5,TRBD1
TGTGCCAGCAGTGAAGAGATGGGGGCTTACAATCAGCCCCAGCATTTT,CASSEEMGAYNQPQHF,TRBV2,NA,TRBJ1-5,NA
TGTGCCATCGACAGGAACTATGGCTACACCTTC,CAIDRNYGYTF,TRBV27,NA,TRBJ1-2,NA
TGCAGCGTTGGGGACAGGGACCTCTCCTACGAGCAGTACTTC,CSVGDRDLSYEQYF,TRBV29-1,NA,TRBJ2-7,TRBD1
TGTGCCAGCAGCTTGGAGTATTCCGGCGAGCAGTACTTC,CASSLEYSGEQYF,TRBV7-2,NA,TRBJ2-7,NA
TGTGCCAGCAGCGCCCTGCTAGCGGGGGGGTACAATGAGCAGTTCTTC,CASSALLAGGYNEQFF,TRBV9,NA,TRBJ2-1,TRBD2